What follows are 8 T cell receptor beta chains derived from one specimen sequenced in a study of CD8 T cells in ankylosing spondylitis. MiXCR, applied by TCRdb to the 5' RACE reads, yields one record per CDR3 protein. The sample holds 150,000 to 200,000 distinct CDR3 sequences, roughly a third seen once. Sequencing was performed on synovial fluid, either unsorted or a sorted T cell fraction (not recorded which). All receptors derive from a male donor with ankylosing spondylitis.

Concerning this clonotype itself: One end of the junction is discordant with germline, which a read error may explain. V usage is TRBV7-9 and J usage is TRBJ2-7; 8 bases match TRBD1. The CDR3 spans 16 residues. The V gene's germline CDR1 is SEHNR and CDR2 FQNEAQ (reference sequence). As DNA, the CDR3 is TGTGCCAGCAGCTTATGGTCGGGACAGGCGTCCTCCGAGCAGTACTTC. Protein sequence: CASSLWSGQASSEQYF.

About this clonotype: The conserved final phenylalanine or tryptophan is absent from the CDR3, which likely points to a read error. The chain uses TRBV24-1 and TRBJ2-7, with D unresolved. Germline CDR1 is KGHDR and CDR2 is SFDVKD. V shed 4 bases and J shed 2 bases, with 8 bases lying between them. The CDR3 loop spans 13 amino acids. The CDR3 sequence: CATSDSYTYEQYS. In DNA, the CDR3 is TGTGCCACCAGTGACTCATACACCTACGAGCAGTACTCC.

This clonotype was seen many times. J is TRBJ2-5 and V is TRBV7-8; a weak D match, TRBD2 (6 bases). CDR3 length equals 13 residues. From germline, CDR1 is SGHVS and CDR2 FQNEAQ. Trimming removed 3 bases from V and 4 bases from J, with 9 bases in between. The CDR3 loop reads CASSFRDLETQYF. The CDR3 bases are TGTGCCAGCAGCTTCCGGGACTTAGAGACCCAGTACTTC.

This clonotype was counted between two and nine times. CDR3 loop: CASSLELDNSPLHF. The CDR3 nucleotides are TGCGCCAGCAGCTTGGAGCTCGATAATTCACCCCTCCACTTT. The chain has TRBV5-1 and TRBJ1-6; D is uncertain. The CDR3 totals 14 residues. Germline CDR1 reads SGHRS; CDR2 reads YFSETQ. V was trimmed by 0 bases and J by 5 bases, leaving 6 bases between them. Full variable domain (remainder filled in from reference TRBV5-1 and TRBJ1-6): KAGVTQTPRYLIKTRGQQVTLSCSPISGHRSVSWYQQTPGQGLQFLFEYFSETQRNKGNFPGRFSGRQFSNSRSEMNVSTLELGDSALYLCASSLELDNSPLHFGNGTRLTVT.

The chain joins TRBV11-1 to TRBJ1-1; no firm D call. V was shortened by 2 bases and J by 0 bases, with 7 bases between the two germline ends. CDR3 length equals 14 residues. Germline V gene lookup returns CDR1 SGHAT and CDR2 FQDESV (reference sequence). The CDR3 sequence is CASSLFSLNTEAFF. In nucleotides, the CDR3 is TGTGCCAGCAGCTTATTCTCATTGAACACTGAAGCTTTCTTT.

This chain connects TRBV28 to TRBJ2-5, with D maybe TRBD2 (6 bases). V shed 6 bases and J shed 2 bases, with 13 bases lying between them. Germline CDR1 is MDHEN and CDR2 is SYDVKM. The length of the CDR3 is 14 residues. The CDR3 nucleotides read TGTGCCAGCAGCGGAGGGACCTATCAAGAGACCCAGTACTTC. This encodes CASSGGTYQETQYF.

The chain recombines TRBV6-1 with TRBJ1-2; 8 nucleotides line up with TRBD1. This CDR3 comprises 14 residues. V lost 7 bases to trimming and J lost 4 bases; unmatched junction nucleotides: 8. CDR1 is MNHNS and CDR2 is SASEGT in the germline V gene. Here the CDR3 reads CASNPGTGPYGYTF. The CDR3 DNA is TGTGCCAGCAACCCGGGGACAGGACCCTATGGCTACACCTTC.

This clonotype occurred a few times. This chain connects TRBV10-3 to TRBJ2-1, with 16 nucleotides matching TRBD2. In germline, CDR1 is ENHRY, CDR2 SYGVKD. J lost 7 bases, V lost 3 bases, and 3 bases had no gene match. The CDR3 length is 16 residues. Here the CDR3 reads CAISDEGLAGGNEQFF. The CDR3 DNA reads as TGTGCCATCAGTGACGAGGGACTAGCGGGAGGGAATGAGCAGTTCTTC.